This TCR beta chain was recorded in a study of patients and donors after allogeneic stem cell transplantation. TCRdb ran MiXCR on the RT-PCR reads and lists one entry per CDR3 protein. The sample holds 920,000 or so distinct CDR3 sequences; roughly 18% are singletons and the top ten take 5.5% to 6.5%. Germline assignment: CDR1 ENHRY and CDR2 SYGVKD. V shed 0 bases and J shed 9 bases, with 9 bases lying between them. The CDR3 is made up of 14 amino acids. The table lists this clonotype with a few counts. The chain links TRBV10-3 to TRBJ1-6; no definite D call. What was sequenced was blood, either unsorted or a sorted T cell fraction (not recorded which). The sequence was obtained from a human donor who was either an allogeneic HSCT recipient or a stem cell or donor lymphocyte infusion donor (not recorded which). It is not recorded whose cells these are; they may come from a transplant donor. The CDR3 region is CAISESSMGSPLHF. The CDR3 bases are TGTGCCATCAGTGAGTCGAGCATGGGTTCACCCCTCCACTTT.